One T cell receptor (beta chain) is described in this entry. Its antigen is unidentified. The data were taken from a study of cytomegalovirus exposure and HLA in healthy donors. General study findings and limits: Some V segments could not be told apart, so they were left out, TRBV6-2 and TRBV6-3 among them. Earlier analysis looked at TCR beta V segments, and most were productive about 87% or about 30% of the time. In a later analysis, TCR beta V- and J-gene trimming showed a link to a missense DCLRE1C variant.

The PCR employed 60 Vbeta primers together with 13 Jbeta primers. This table comes from immunoSEQ multiplex PCR, and its TCRdb copy is limited to in-frame clones, with some not included. The sample contains around 200,000 clones, approximately 86% of which appear only once. The CDR3 runs 14 residues. The V and J ends lost 4 bases and 1 base respectively, with 13 bases between them. Germline V CDR1 and CDR2: SQVTM, ANQGSEA. The TCR was taken from a woman in her thirties in good health and CMV-seronegative. The chain employs TRBV29-1 and TRBJ2-5; perhaps TRBD1 as D (6 bases). The sample was PBMCs. The CDR3 sequence is CSVARGSPQETQYF. The DNA for the CDR3 is TGCAGCGTTGCGAGGGGGAGCCCCCAAGAGACCCAGTACTTC.